The 18 T cell receptor beta chains below were found in one sample sequenced in a study of kidney transplant recipient with SARS-CoV-2 infection. TCRdb reanalysed the reads using MiXCR and keeps one entry per CDR3 protein. The sample lists 250,000 or so distinct CDR3 sequences; about 28% were seen once. Source: a blood sample, taken at baseline and between days 110 and 120 from a kidney transplant recipient. The receptors were gathered from a male patient younger than 45 who had COVID-19 and was a kidney transplant recipient. The graft donor may be the source of some T cells.

In its sample, this clonotype was seen many times. This chain joins TRBV23-1 and TRBJ1-2; D ambiguous. TRBV23-1 is an ORF; its function is uncertain. The CDR3 sequence is 17 residues long. Trimming shortened V by 5 bases and J by 4 bases, and 23 bases separated the two germline ends. The CDR3 region is CASSSGKLRRKTYGYTF. CDR3 in DNA: TGCGCCAGCAGTTCCGGAAAGCTACGCAGAAAGACCTATGGCTACACCTTC.

The sample holds many counts of this clonotype. This sequence joins TRBV10-1 and TRBJ1-1; D gene uncertain. Germline CDR1 reads WNHNN; CDR2 reads SYGVQD (reference sequence). The V end was cut by 0 bases, the J end by 11 bases, with 10 bases between. This CDR3 has 12 residues. CDR3 protein: CASSESGELAFF. The CDR3 region has the DNA TGCGCCAGCAGTGAGTCGGGTGAGTTGGCTTTCTTT.

The chain joins TRBV7-9 to TRBJ2-2, with unresolved D. Between the trimmed V and J ends, which lost 6 bases and 1 base, there was a span of 9 bases. CDR3 length equals 14 residues. CDR1 and CDR2 (germline): SEHNR, FQNEAQ (reference sequence). The CDR3 DNA sequence: TGTGCCAGCAGTCTAGACGTGAACACCGGGGAGCTGTTTTTT. Translated: CASSLDVNTGELFF.

To note about this clonotype: An end of the junction differs from the germline gene, which may be a read error. The chain uses TRBV11-1 and TRBJ2-1; 9 positions agree with TRBD2. The CDR3 spans 16 residues. Germline lookup yields CDR1 SGHAT and CDR2 FQDESV (reference sequence). CDR3 residues: CASSLSAGGLYNERFF. In DNA, the CDR3 is TGTGCCAGCAGCTTATCAGCGGGGGGTTTGTACAATGAGCGGTTCTTC.

In its sample, this clonotype was seen many times. The gene calls are TRBV7-8 and TRBJ2-4; no clear D gene. CDR3 size: 15 residues. Germline CDR1 is SGHVS and CDR2 is FQNEAQ. V lost 1 base and J lost 2, with 9 bases in between. The CDR3 loop reads CASSLVEGSKNIQYF. For the CDR3, the DNA is TGTGCCAGCAGCTTAGTTGAAGGGTCCAAAAACATTCAGTACTTC.

In this sample, this clonotype turned up many times. The gene calls are TRBV7-9 and TRBJ1-1, with D possibly matching TRBD1 (5 bases). Trimming cost V 3 bases and J 5 bases, with 16 bases left between them. There are 15 residues in the CDR3. The germline V gene encodes CDR1 SEHNR and CDR2 FQNEAQ (reference sequence). CDR3 region: CASSFEGIIWTEAFF. DNA of the CDR3: TGTGCCAGCAGCTTCGAGGGGATTATTTGGACTGAAGCTTTCTTT.

This clonotype was detected many times. The chain employs TRBV3-1 and TRBJ2-2; D is ambiguous. Germline assignment: CDR1 LGHDT and CDR2 YNNKEL (reference sequence). The ends were cut back, 5 bases at V and 5 bases at J, with 24 bases in the middle. The CDR3 has 18 amino acids. In nucleotides, the CDR3 is TGTGCCAGCAGCTATTTATGTCCCATTTCAGGCTTGACCGGGGAGCTGTTTTTT. This codes for CASSYLCPISGLTGELFF.

This clonotype was found many times. The chain couples TRBV9 to TRBJ2-2; D possibly corresponds to TRBD2 (6 bases). The CDR3 has 16 residues. The V gene's germline CDR1 is SGDLS and CDR2 YYNGEE. V shed 0 bases and J shed 7 bases, with 16 bases lying between them. DNA for the CDR3: TGTGCCAGCAGCGTAGGGGATAGCGGAGGTGGCGGGGAGCTGTTTTTT. Translating gives CASSVGDSGGGGELFF.

A word on this clonotype: A much larger clone lies one base from this, so it may be a read error. The V call is TRBV28, the J call TRBJ2-1, with D perhaps matching TRBD2 (7 bases). CDR1 and CDR2 (germline): MDHEN, SYDVKM. The CDR3 is made up of 13 amino acids. The CDR3 nucleotides read TGTGCCAGCGGGAGGGGGTCCTACAATGAGCAGTCCTTC. This sequence encodes CASGRGSYNEQSF.

Note on this clonotype: This may be a read error, as it is one base from a much larger clone. CDR3 sequence (DNA): TGTACCAGCAGCCTTTGGTTCACCCTTCGAAAGACCTATGGCTACACCTTC. The encoded protein is CTSSLWFTLRKTYGYTF. The rearrangement links TRBV3-1 to TRBJ1-2; D gene ambiguous. The CDR3 is 17 amino acids. Germline V gene lookup returns CDR1 LGHDT and CDR2 YNNKEL (reference sequence). Drawing the rest from reference TRBV3-1 and TRBJ1-2, the complete variable domain is DTAVSQTPKYLVTQMGNDKSIKCEQNLGHDTMYWYKQDSKKFLKIMFSYNNKELIINETVPNRFSPKSPDKAHLNLHINSLELGDSAVYFCTSSLWFTLRKTYGYTFGSGTRLTVV.

This clonotype turned up a few times. The V call is TRBV6-5, the J call TRBJ1-1, with D hard to call. Germline CDR1 is MNHEY and CDR2 is SVGAGI. Between the trimmed V and J ends, which lost 8 bases and 0 bases, there was a span of 13 bases. The CDR3 sequence is 14 residues long. CDR3 loop: CASSQVNMNTEAFF. CDR3 DNA sequence: TGTGCCAGCTCGCAGGTTAATATGAACACTGAAGCTTTCTTT.

Ten or more counts support this clonotype. The genes are TRBV27 and TRBJ2-7; 9 bases fit TRBD1. Trimming took 4 bases from V and 4 from J; bases not matched to a gene: 5. The CDR3 extends over 14 amino acids. Looked up from germline, CDR1 is MNHEY and CDR2 is SMNVEV (reference sequence). CDR3 protein: CASSSGQGWYEQYF. For the CDR3, the DNA is TGTGCCAGCAGTTCCGGACAGGGGTGGTACGAGCAGTACTTC.

This clonotype was found many times. This sequence joins TRBV7-3 and TRBJ2-1; the D call may be TRBD1 or TRBD2 (5 bases each). Looked up from germline, CDR1 is SGHTA and CDR2 is FQGTGA. This CDR3 comprises 12 residues. V was pared by 6 bases and J by 7 bases, with 10 bases between. The CDR3 is CASRGDGNEQFF. The CDR3 coding sequence is TGTGCCAGCAGAGGGGACGGAAATGAGCAGTTCTTC.

As regards this clonotype: With a much larger clone just one base away, this may be a read error. The rearrangement joins TRBV7-6 to TRBJ1-2; D unclear. Germline values: CDR1 SGHVS, CDR2 FNYEAQ. CDR3 length equals 17 residues. Trimming pared 5 bases from V and 4 bases from J, leaving 23 bases between. The DNA of the CDR3 is TGTGCCAGCAGCGGGGATCCTGAATCTCGAAAGACCTATGGCTACACCTTC. Its translation: CASSGDPESRKTYGYTF.

The chain uses TRBV20-1 and TRBJ2-3, with D maybe TRBD2 (5 bases). In germline, CDR1 is DFQATT, CDR2 SNEGSKA (reference sequence). CDR3 length equals 14 residues. Trimming stripped 6 bases from V and 2 bases from J, with 15 bases between. The CDR3 loop is CSAPRWETTDTQYF. CDR3 sequence (DNA): TGCAGTGCCCCCAGGTGGGAGACCACAGATACGCAGTATTTT.

This clonotype was seen a few times. The chain combines TRBV30 with TRBJ2-5; D might be TRBD2 (6 bases). Trimming shortened V by 2 bases and J by 1 base, and 14 bases separated the two germline ends. Germline CDR1 GTSNPN, CDR2 SVGIG (reference sequence). CDR3 length: 15 amino acids. The CDR3 bases are TGTGCCTGGAGTATCGGGGGTGGCAGCCAAGAGACCCAGTACTTC. This sequence encodes CAWSIGGGSQETQYF.

This clonotype was observed at least ten times. The V and J genes are TRBV5-4 and TRBJ1-4, with 9 bases lining up with TRBD1. CDR1 is SGHNT and CDR2 is YYREEE in the germline V gene (reference sequence). This CDR3 spans 16 amino acids. The V and J ends lost 4 bases and 10 bases, in that order; junction bases with no gene match: 14. CDR3 sequence reads: CASSPGRTGAEGKLFF. The DNA for the CDR3 is TGTGCCAGCAGCCCGGGGAGGACAGGGGCAGAGGGAAAACTGTTTTTT.

In the case of this clonotype: A single base separates this from a much larger clone, so it may be a read error. The J gene is TRBJ1-3, the V gene TRBV20-1; D unresolved. Germline V lookup: CDR1 DFQATT, CDR2 SNEGSKA (reference sequence). Deletions cut 5 bases from V and 5 bases from J, with 13 bases between. The length of the CDR3 is 13 residues. The CDR3 here is CSAHVTRRNTIYF. The CDR3 coding sequence is TGCAGTGCTCACGTCACACGTAGAAACACCATATATTTT.